This T cell receptor (beta chain) was profiled in a study of cytomegalovirus exposure and HLA in healthy donors. This clone was detected a few times. The CDR3 extends over 14 amino acids. Trimming removed 5 bases at V and 4 bases at J, with 12 bases between. Germline V gives CDR1 SEHNR, CDR2 FQNEAQ (reference sequence). 13 Jbeta primers and 60 Vbeta primers were used for the PCR. TCRdb's copy holds only in-frame clones and misses some; the assay was immunoSEQ multiplex PCR. The sample lists about 110,000 clones; approximately 79% were seen once. The source material was PBMCs. This chain uses TRBV7-9 with TRBJ2-1, with D perhaps TRBD2 (6 bases). This TCR derives from a woman aged 40 to 55 in good health and CMV-seronegative. The CDR3 region has the DNA TGTGCCAGCAGCCAGGGACTCAGATACAATGAGCAGTTCTTC. Its protein product is CASSQGLRYNEQFF.